The T cell receptor beta chain described here comes from a study of cytomegalovirus exposure and HLA in healthy donors. Points from the study as a whole: Within an earlier analysis, most TCR beta V segments proved productive either about 87% or about 30% of the time. CMV antigen specificity was confirmed in vitro for three CMV-associated chains.

To note about this clone: As yet, its antigen is unknown.

The PCR ran on 60 Vbeta and 13 Jbeta primers. Sequencing was performed with immunoSEQ multiplex PCR; in TCRdb, only in-frame clones are kept and a portion is missing. The data hold 150,000 to 200,000 clones, with about 80% observed a single time. The CDR3 runs 16 residues. The V gene's germline CDR1 is LGHNT and CDR2 FRNRAP. V lost 4 bases to trimming and J lost 8 bases, with 20 bases between them. Material for sequencing was PBMCs. The sequence came from a man between 50 and 59 years old in good health and CMV-seropositive. This chain joins TRBV12-5 and TRBJ1-4; possible D gene TRBD1, 6 bases. The CDR3 DNA sequence: TGTGCTAGTGGTTCCCCGGGGGGCGTTTCAGGAGAAAAACTGTTTTTT. Its translation: CASGSPGGVSGEKLFF.